This T cell receptor beta chain originates from a study of blood T cell repertoires in COVID-19. Study background: T cells, B-cell-depleted T cells, or PBMCs supplied cDNA or gDNA.

Germline CDR1 and CDR2: LNHDA and SQIVND (reference sequence). V lost 3 bases and J lost 0, with 8 bases in between. The CDR3 spans 15 residues. Authors' processing steps: Reference gene primer amplification in the assay estimated nucleated cell counts. Repertoires were generated with immunoSEQ multiplex PCR, while TCRdb's copy carries only in-frame clones and drops some. The V and J calls and clone size are taken from that table; D and trimming were inferred from the DNA. This table holds tens of thousands of clones, around 86% found once. The chain is built from TRBV19 and TRBJ1-4, with D perhaps matching TRBD1 (5 bases). This sequence originates from a man aged 35-49 years with active COVID-19. Sequenced input: peripheral blood. The CDR3 DNA sequence: TGTGCCAGTAGTATCAGGGCAGCAACTAATGAAAAACTGTTTTTT. Its translation is CASSIRAATNEKLFF.